This is a list of T cell receptor beta chains from one sample in a study of CXCR3-negative and CXCR3-positive naive CD8 T cells. Using the 5' RACE reads, TCRdb records one entry per CDR3 protein without DNA. This repertoire comprises approximately 74,000 distinct CDR3 sequences; its ten largest clones make up about 1.4%. The source material was naive CXCR3- CD8+ T cells from blood. Receptor source: a human donor in good health. Some clones in this sample may be carry-over from other donors' samples. The CDR3 runs from the conserved cysteine through the conserved F or W. Each record gives: V gene, J gene, CDR3 protein.

v_call: TRBV11-2; j_call: TRBJ2-1; cdr3_aa: CASSLGRAGATYNEQFF
v_call: TRBV5-5; j_call: TRBJ2-7; cdr3_aa: CASSLGQRLEQYF
v_call: TRBV7-3; j_call: TRBJ1-1; cdr3_aa: CASSAQPSGTEAFF
v_call: TRBV14; j_call: TRBJ2-4; cdr3_aa: CASSPWMGGGRGAKNIQYF
v_call: TRBV12-3/TRBV12-4; j_call: TRBJ2-5; cdr3_aa: CASSSPGGKGTQYF
v_call: TRBV7-9; j_call: TRBJ1-2; cdr3_aa: CASSPYNDREYGYTF
v_call: TRBV5-1; j_call: TRBJ2-7; cdr3_aa: CASTPGGVSANEQYF
v_call: TRBV20-1; j_call: TRBJ1-1; cdr3_aa: CSATDRVTEAFF
v_call: TRBV12-3/TRBV12-4; j_call: TRBJ1-1; cdr3_aa: CASNPRQGLNTEAFF
v_call: TRBV4-3; j_call: TRBJ1-1; cdr3_aa: CASSQGLIGDGEAFF
v_call: TRBV9; j_call: TRBJ2-5; cdr3_aa: CASSAGGRGIQETQYF
v_call: TRBV18; j_call: TRBJ2-7; cdr3_aa: CASSPARDSYEQYF
v_call: TRBV5-1; j_call: TRBJ1-1; cdr3_aa: CASTIGGTVTEAFF
v_call: TRBV28; j_call: TRBJ2-7; cdr3_aa: CASNGNSLSYEQYF
v_call: TRBV11-2; j_call: TRBJ2-5; cdr3_aa: CASSSRDRGPQETQYF
v_call: TRBV7-9; j_call: TRBJ1-6; cdr3_aa: CASRDTGSVGYNSPLQF
v_call: TRBV6-5; j_call: TRBJ2-3; cdr3_aa: CASSYSNLDTDTQYF
v_call: TRBV29-1; j_call: TRBJ2-1; cdr3_aa: CSGGGGNEQFF
v_call: TRBV7-6; j_call: TRBJ2-3; cdr3_aa: CASSAAGGTDTQYF
v_call: TRBV20-1; j_call: TRBJ2-2; cdr3_aa: CSARGPVRESGTGELFF
v_call: TRBV29-1; j_call: TRBJ2-7; cdr3_aa: CSVVTDSYEQYF
v_call: TRBV29-1; j_call: TRBJ2-3; cdr3_aa: CSVVSGSDTQYF
v_call: TRBV23-1; j_call: TRBJ1-6; cdr3_aa: CASSSTGTGNGSPLHF
v_call: TRBV12-3/TRBV12-4; j_call: TRBJ1-1; cdr3_aa: CASMQDTEAFF
v_call: TRBV27; j_call: TRBJ2-7; cdr3_aa: CASSFTGTHEQYF
v_call: TRBV7-2; j_call: TRBJ2-7; cdr3_aa: CASSLRPGHREQYF
v_call: TRBV10-3; j_call: TRBJ2-7; cdr3_aa: CAISEGQSRAYEQYF
v_call: TRBV29-1; j_call: TRBJ2-2; cdr3_aa: CSVEQGNTGELFF
v_call: TRBV7-9; j_call: TRBJ2-7; cdr3_aa: CASSQQGSYEQYF
v_call: TRBV28; j_call: TRBJ2-7; cdr3_aa: CASSRDHWTQYF
v_call: TRBV28; j_call: TRBJ1-4; cdr3_aa: CASSPPTNEKLFF
v_call: TRBV4-3; j_call: TRBJ2-3; cdr3_aa: CASSPRLIGTDTQYF
v_call: TRBV7-3; j_call: TRBJ2-1; cdr3_aa: CASSLTDHRSYNEQFF
v_call: TRBV29-1; j_call: TRBJ2-3; cdr3_aa: CSVERAGGQTDTQYF
v_call: TRBV3-1; j_call: TRBJ2-2; cdr3_aa: CASSQEGVLAGTGELFF